The 5 T cell receptor beta chains presented below share a single source sample, sequenced in a study of vaccination and CD4 T cells after COVID-19 (dated by TCRdb to between 2022 and 2023). The antigens for these receptors are not known. The treatment or condition label for this specimen denotes: roughly 10-day PBMC culture with coronavirus spike peptide pools or control peptides (ViraFEST assay). Libraries were prepared through PCR. Instrument used: Illumina iSeq 100. TCR sequencing of DNA from cultured CD4+ T cells used the Oncomine TCR Beta short-read assay at the Johns Hopkins FTIC core. TCRdb ran its own pipeline on the public reads, namely fastp trimming at Q25 and MiXCR clone calling, and kept in-frame beta chains. Under each unique CDR3 protein, matching rows form one entry showing the most common genes and DNA. In all, the sample holds 20,000 to 25,000 distinct CDR3 sequences, and approximately 65% of those were seen once. The leading ten clones occupy around 23% of the sample.

The source was CD4+ T cells from blood, cultured in vitro, collected before SARS-CoV-2 vaccination. The receptors stem from a human donor who received a COVID-19 vaccine.

The chain joins TRBV2 to TRBJ1-1, with D uncertain. V was shortened by 8 bases and J by 0 bases, with 4 bases between the two germline ends. Germline V gene data show CDR1 as SNHLY and CDR2 as FYNNEI. The CDR3 sequence is 11 residues long. The CDR3 DNA follows: TGTGCCAGCGGGGTGAACACTGAAGCTTTCTTT. It yields the protein CASGVNTEAFF.

The sample holds a few counts of this clonotype. The chain recombines TRBV19 with TRBJ2-3, with D perhaps TRBD2 (6 bases). From germline, CDR1 is LNHDA and CDR2 SQIVND (reference sequence). V shed 4 bases and J shed 2 bases, with 19 bases lying between them. The CDR3 is 17 amino acids. The chain's CDR3 is CASSKKGLAGSTDTQYF. CDR3 bases: TGTGCCAGTAGTAAGAAGGGACTGGCGGGCTCCACAGATACGCAGTATTTT.

The chain joins TRBV30 to TRBJ1-6, with D unresolved. The CDR3 has 15 residues. Germline V CDR1 and CDR2: GTSNPN, SVGIG (reference sequence). Trimming took 4 bases from V and 10 from J, leaving 20 bases between them. CDR3 region: CAWKAQVRLGSPLHF. CDR3 in DNA: TGTGCCTGGAAGGCCCAGGTGAGGTTAGGATCACCCCTCCACTTT. Together with reference TRBV30 and TRBJ1-6, the CDR3 gives the full variable domain: SQTIHQWPATLVQPVGSPLSLECTVEGTSNPNLYWYRQAAGRGLQLLFYSVGIGQISSEVPQNLSASRPQDRQFILSSKKLLLSDSGFYLCAWKAQVRLGSPLHFGNGTRLTVT.

The chain has TRBV2 and TRBJ2-6; D may be TRBD1 (6 bases). The CDR3 has 15 residues. V was clipped by 8 bases and J by 4 bases, with 15 bases between them. Germline assignment: CDR1 SNHLY and CDR2 FYNNEI. CDR3 in DNA: TGTGCCAGCCGAAGGGGGTGGTCCGGGGCCAACGTCCTGACTTTC. This translates into CASRRGWSGANVLTF.

The chain employs TRBV11-3 and TRBJ1-1; no definite D call. This CDR3 spans 14 amino acids. Trimming shortened V by 0 bases and J by 7 bases, and 12 bases separated the two germline ends. Germline V gene lookup returns CDR1 SGHNT and CDR2 YENEEA. The CDR3 spells CASSLDLGIVEAFF. For the CDR3, the DNA is TGTGCCAGCAGCTTAGATCTAGGGATAGTTGAAGCTTTCTTT.